This T cell receptor (beta chain) was recorded in a study of neurological immune-mediated disorders. Synthesis of cDNA was performed by 5'RACE using 10-nucleotide random UMIs. MiXCR was run by TCRdb on the 5' RACE reads, yielding one entry per CDR3 protein. The data hold 55,000 to 70,000 distinct CDR3 sequences, with more than 4.5% observed a single time. The table lists this clonotype with many counts. Germline V gene sequence: CDR1 MGHRA, CDR2 YSYEKL. The V end lost 0 bases, the J end lost 5 bases, and 7 bases lay between the germline ends. This CDR3 comprises 13 residues. The V gene is TRBV4-1, the J gene TRBJ1-1; no reliable D call. The sequenced material came from PBMCs. This clonotype was sampled from a human donor with multiple sclerosis. The donor label of this sample is uncertain. CDR3 bases: TGCGCCAGCAGCCAAGAAGGTGGGACTGAAGCTTTCTTT. As protein: CASSQEGGTEAFF.